The entry that follows covers one TCR beta chain sequence. Its antigen is currently unknown. Profiled with immunoSEQ multiplex PCR; TCRdb holds only in-frame clones, not every one. This sample has around 19,000 clones, with less than 85% found just once. The sample belongs to a study of OX40 agonist ivuxolimab in advanced cancers. Study-wide findings and caveats: Low clonal expansion, among the lowest seen, marked partial responders at 0.1-3.0 mg/kg.

Sequenced material: CD4+ or CD8+ T cells sorted from blood, taken in a trial of the OX40 agonist ivuxolimab. The receptor was isolated from an adult with an advanced solid tumor such as melanoma, head and neck, liver or kidney cancer.

The CDR3 loop is CASSPRTSGIFYEQYF. The CDR3 nucleotides are TGTGCCAGCAGCCCAAGGACTAGCGGAATTTTTTACGAGCAGTACTTC. The chain recombines TRBV28 with TRBJ2-7; 10 positions agree with TRBD2. This CDR3 spans 16 amino acids. After removal of 6 bases from V and 4 bases from J, the junction contained 12 bases not matched to a gene. Germline CDR1 and CDR2: MDHEN and SYDVKM.